This is a list of T cell receptor beta chains from one sample in a study of cytomegalovirus exposure and HLA in healthy donors. Measured with immunoSEQ multiplex PCR; TCRdb has only the in-frame clones, and not every one. The sample gives roughly 80,000 clones, 84% of which show up once; 2% to 3% is in the top ten. The specimen sequenced was PBMCs. Receptors originate from a woman in her forties or fifties in good health and CMV-seronegative. CDR3s include the opening cysteine and the closing phenylalanine or tryptophan. D genes are given only for firm matches. The size of a clone is reported for some rows only, either as once, few or many, or as a class for expanded clones.

CDR3 DNA	CDR3 protein	J gene	V gene	D gene	clone size
TGTGCCAGCAGTCCTCGGGTGGGGCAGTTCTTC	CASSPRVGQFF	TRBJ2-1	TRBV2	-	-
TGTGCCAGCAGCCCGACAGGGACGCTCTTGAACGAGCAGTACTTC	CASSPTGTLLNEQYF	TRBJ2-7	TRBV14	TRBD1	-
TGTGCCAGCAGCTTAGCTACAGTAACTGGAAACACCATATATTTT	CASSLATVTGNTIYF	TRBJ1-3	TRBV7-8	-	-
TGTGCCAGCAGCGCACAGGGGTTAAGCTCCTACGAGCAGTACTTC	CASSAQGLSSYEQYF	TRBJ2-7	TRBV9	TRBD1	-
TGTGCCAGCAGCTCCCGACTAGCGGGGGCGAATGAGCAGTTCTTC	CASSSRLAGANEQFF	TRBJ2-1	TRBV7-9	TRBD2	-
TGTGCCATCAGTGAGCGAGTACCCCGGGGTGAGCAGTTCTTC	CAISERVPRGEQFF	TRBJ2-1	TRBV10-3	-	-
TGCGCCAGCAGCCAACAGAATTCACCCCTCCACTTT	CASSQQNSPLHF	TRBJ1-6	TRBV4-1	-	-
TGTGCCAGCAGCGTATCGAGCTCTGGGGCCAACGTCCTGACTTTC	CASSVSSSGANVLTF	TRBJ2-6	TRBV7-2	-	-
TGTGCCAGCAGGGATAACAGGGGGCAGAATGAGCAGTTCTTC	CASRDNRGQNEQFF	TRBJ2-1	TRBV7-3	TRBD1	-
TGTGCCAGCAGACTTATAGGGGTAGGGGACAGTGAGCAGTTCTTC	CASRLIGVGDSEQFF	TRBJ2-1	TRBV11-1	TRBD1	once
TGTGCCAGCAGCTTAGGGTCTGGGACAGGGGGCTCCCTTACCTACGAGCAGTACTTC	CASSLGSGTGGSLTYEQYF	TRBJ2-7	TRBV7-9	TRBD1	few
TGTGCCATCAAGGACAGTTCCTACGAGCAGTACTTC	CAIKDSSYEQYF	TRBJ2-7	TRBV10-3	-	-
TGTGCCAGCAGTCCCGAGCGGGAGGGATTCTACAATGAGCAGTTCTTC	CASSPEREGFYNEQFF	TRBJ2-1	TRBV28	TRBD2	-
TGTGCCAGTAGTTCAGGGCTAACCTACGAGCAGTACTTC	CASSSGLTYEQYF	TRBJ2-7	TRBV5-6	-	-
TGTGCCAGTAGTTTTTCAGGGTCCGGGTATAATTCACCCCTCCACTTT	CASSFSGSGYNSPLHF	TRBJ1-6	TRBV19	-	-
TGTGCCAGCAGTTACTCAGGAGCGGGAGGGACCCACGAGCAGTACTTC	CASSYSGAGGTHEQYF	TRBJ2-7	TRBV6-5	TRBD2	few
TGCGCCAGCAGCCAAGACCCAGACACTGAAGCTTTCTTT	CASSQDPDTEAFF	TRBJ1-1	TRBV4-3	-	-
TGTGCCAGCAGTGAATACGGAAAACTGTTTTTT	CASSEYGKLFF	TRBJ1-4	TRBV25-1	-	-
TGTGCCAGTAGTATCTCCTCGACAGGGACCGGGGAGCTGTTTTTT	CASSISSTGTGELFF	TRBJ2-2	TRBV19	TRBD1	-
TGTGCCAGCAGCTTCCCCGCGGGGCGGGAGCGGTACAATGAGCAGTTCTTC	CASSFPAGRERYNEQFF	TRBJ2-1	TRBV7-9	TRBD2	-
TGTGCCAGCAGCCAAGATCCGGGACTAGCGGGATCGGACATTCAGTACTTC	CASSQDPGLAGSDIQYF	TRBJ2-4	TRBV4-2	TRBD2	medium-sized
TGTGCCAGCAGCCCTTTGGGCCCCAGGGATGCTAACTATGGCTACACCTTC	CASSPLGPRDANYGYTF	TRBJ1-2	TRBV7-9	-	-
TGTGCCAGCAGTTCCCTGGGGGGGCTAGCTGAAGCTTTCTTT	CASSSLGGLAEAFF	TRBJ1-1	TRBV6-5	-	-
TGTGCCAGCAGATGGGACAGCTACAATGAGCAGTTCTTC	CASRWDSYNEQFF	TRBJ2-1	TRBV11-2	TRBD1	-
TGTGCCAGCTCACCAGAGAGACCGGGACAGGTCCCAGATACGCAGTATTTT	CASSPERPGQVPDTQYF	TRBJ2-3	TRBV18	TRBD1	-
TGTGCCAGCAGCCAAGGACAGAGCTCCTACAATGAGCAGTTCTTC	CASSQGQSSYNEQFF	TRBJ2-1	TRBV5-4	-	once
TGTGCCAGCAGAAAGGACAGGGAAAATTCACCCCTCCACTTT	CASRKDRENSPLHF	TRBJ1-6	TRBV27	TRBD1	-
TGTGCCAGCACCGGGGGGATCCCGACCCAGCATTTT	CASTGGIPTQHF	TRBJ1-5	TRBV6-1	-	few
TGTGCCATCAGTGAGTCTGGGGGCAGGGCTCTCTATAATTCACCCCTCCACTTT	CAISESGGRALYNSPLHF	TRBJ1-6	TRBV10-3	-	once
TGTGCCAGTACCGGGGTGCGGGGCTACACCTTC	CASTGVRGYTF	TRBJ1-2	TRBV21-1	-	-
TGTGCCAGCAGCCCTCAACTGGGGACACAGAACACTGAAGCTTTCTTT	CASSPQLGTQNTEAFF	TRBJ1-1	TRBV4-2	-	-
TGTGCCAGCTCACCAAGCATGCTAGGGGAAAATCAGCCCCAGCATTTT	CASSPSMLGENQPQHF	TRBJ1-5	TRBV18	-	-
TGTGCCAGCAGCCCCGACAGGGGGCTTAATTCACCCCTCCACTTT	CASSPDRGLNSPLHF	TRBJ1-6	TRBV7-3	TRBD1	-
TGTGCCAGCAGCTTATTTCTTCAAGAGACCCAGTACTTC	CASSLFLQETQYF	TRBJ2-5	TRBV11-2	-	-